Shown below are 32 T cell receptor beta chains from a single sample sequenced in a study of early T cells in non-severe SARS-CoV-2 infection. TCRdb independently ran MiXCR on the 5' RACE reads; one entry per CDR3 protein. This table holds around 45,000 distinct CDR3 sequences, around 6.8% found once. Material for sequencing was whole blood. The source is an adult who was a healthcare worker with PCR-confirmed SARS-CoV-2 infection or an uninfected control (not recorded which).

This clonotype occurred many times. This rearrangement joins TRBV27 to TRBJ1-1, with D unclear. Germline CDR1 and CDR2: MNHEY and SMNVEV (reference sequence). Trimming stripped 5 bases from V and 5 bases from J, with 12 bases between. CDR3 length: 13 residues. CDR3 in DNA: TGTGCCAGCAGTCCCGGCGGGCGGACTGAAGCTTTCTTT. Translating gives CASSPGGRTEAFF.

The sample holds many counts of this clonotype. This chain uses TRBV7-9 with TRBJ1-5, with 7 bases lining up with TRBD1. The CDR3 totals 15 residues. CDR1 SEHNR and CDR2 FQNEAQ come from the germline V gene (reference sequence). Trimming at V came to 5 bases and at J to 1 base, leaving 5 bases not matched to a gene. CDR3 nucleotide sequence: TGTGCCAGCAGCCCCGGGGACAGAAGCAATCAGCCCCAGCATTTT. This gives the protein CASSPGDRSNQPQHF.

This clonotype was detected many times. The chain couples TRBV19 to TRBJ2-7, with D uncertain. Deletions cut 10 bases from V and 2 bases from J, with 18 bases between. CDR3 size: 14 residues. Germline V gives CDR1 LNHDA, CDR2 SQIVND (reference sequence). As DNA, the CDR3 is TGTGCCACTACTAATCCTCTCCTTCCCTACGAGCAGTACTTC. Translated: CATTNPLLPYEQYF.

The table lists this clonotype with many counts. The rearrangement joins TRBV4-3 to TRBJ1-1; D gene uncertain. V was pared by 0 bases and J by 0 bases, with 8 bases between. Germline CDR1 is LGHNA and CDR2 is YSLEER. This CDR3 comprises 15 residues. CDR3 sequence reads: CASSQDWRMNTEAFF. The CDR3 coding sequence is TGCGCCAGCAGCCAAGATTGGAGGATGAACACTGAAGCTTTCTTT.

This clonotype has ten or more counts. This sequence joins TRBV18 and TRBJ2-5; weak D call: TRBD2 (6 bases). Trimming removed 2 bases from V and 3 bases from J, with 7 bases in between. Looked up from germline, CDR1 is KGHSH and CDR2 is LQKENI. This CDR3 region has 13 residues. The CDR3 protein is CASSPRREETQYF. CDR3 bases: TGTGCCAGCTCACCAAGGAGGGAAGAGACCCAGTACTTC.

This clonotype was recorded at least ten times. One junction end disagrees with the germline gene, perhaps due to a read error. The rearrangement joins TRBV18 to TRBJ1-1; 7 bases fit TRBD1. Germline values: CDR1 KGHSH, CDR2 LQKENI. The CDR3 runs to 14 residues. CDR3 in amino acids: CASSPDRLNTEAFF. CDR3 nucleotide sequence: TGCGCCAGCAGCCCGGACAGGCTGAACACTGAAGCTTTCTTT.

This clonotype was counted ten times or more. The chain couples TRBV27 to TRBJ1-5; maybe TRBD1 (5 bases). V was cut by 2 bases and J by 12 bases, with 20 bases left in between. This CDR3 has 15 amino acids. CDR1 and CDR2 (germline): MNHEY, SMNVEV (reference sequence). As DNA, the CDR3 is TGTGCCAGCAGTTTAGCCCCGACAGTGATCAGTGGCCAGCATTTT. This encodes CASSLAPTVISGQHF.

This clonotype was counted only a few times. The chain recombines TRBV5-6 with TRBJ2-7, with TRBD1 identical over 8 bases. CDR1 is SGHDT, CDR2 YYEEEE, per germline. There are 12 residues in the CDR3. With 4 bases clipped from V and 12 bases from J, the junction kept 9 bases outside the gene matches. CDR3 DNA sequence: TGTGCCAGCAGCATCCTAAGACAGGGGACGTACTTC. Protein: CASSILRQGTYF.

This clonotype was detected ten times or more. The chain recombines TRBV5-1 with TRBJ2-2; unclear D gene. The germline gives CDR1 SGHRS, CDR2 YFSETQ. V was trimmed by 2 bases and J by 7 bases, leaving 15 bases between them. The CDR3 spans 15 residues. CDR3 sequence (DNA): TGCGCCAGCAGCTTCGACACCCTAGAAGACGGGGAGCTGTTTTTT. Translation: CASSFDTLEDGELFF.

This clonotype was counted ten times or more. The chain couples TRBV28 to TRBJ2-7, with TRBD1 matching over 7 bases. The germline gives CDR1 MDHEN, CDR2 SYDVKM. The V segment lost 6 bases and the J segment 3 bases; nucleotides outside the gene matches: 2. The CDR3 runs 12 residues. CDR3 sequence reads: CASRWTGYEQYF. CDR3 in DNA: TGTGCCAGCAGGTGGACAGGCTACGAGCAGTACTTC.

In this sample, this clonotype turned up a few times. The CDR3 protein is CASSSTLKAGVTDTQYF. The CDR3 region has the DNA TGTGCCAGCAGCTCTACTTTAAAAGCGGGGGTCACAGATACGCAGTATTTT. The gene calls are TRBV13 and TRBJ2-3; TRBD2 matches at 8 bases. CDR3 length equals 17 residues. V trimming: 4 bases; J trimming: 2 bases; junction bases outside the gene matches: 11. CDR1 and CDR2 from the germline V gene are PRHDT and FYEKMQ (reference sequence).

This clonotype was counted many times. The gene calls are TRBV7-9 and TRBJ1-6, with no clear D. From germline, CDR1 is SEHNR and CDR2 FQNEAQ (reference sequence). V was pared by 7 bases and J by 2 bases, with 18 bases between. The CDR3 contains 17 residues. CDR3: CASTLLPAGTYNSPLHF. The CDR3 DNA reads TGTGCCAGCACCCTCTTGCCCGCCGGTACCTATAATTCACCCCTCCACTTT.

Ten or more counts support this clonotype. The V gene is TRBV20-1, the J gene TRBJ1-6; 7 bases match TRBD1. The CDR3 is 14 amino acids. Germline CDR1 reads DFQATT; CDR2 reads SNEGSKA (reference sequence). The junction had 8 bases not matched to a gene; V was cut back by 5 bases and J by 7 bases. The CDR3 DNA follows: TGCAGTGCTGGGCCCAGACAGGGAAATTCACCCCTCCACTTT. It translates to CSAGPRQGNSPLHF.

This clonotype came up many times. The chain recombines TRBV28 with TRBJ2-3, with a tentative D call TRBD2 (7 bases). CDR3 length: 15 amino acids. V shed 9 bases and J shed 4 bases, with 20 bases lying between them. Germline V gene sequence: CDR1 MDHEN, CDR2 SYDVKM. The CDR3 DNA follows: TGTGCCAGTCACACCGGGGGGCAGGGGCCAGATACGCAGTATTTT. Translation: CASHTGGQGPDTQYF. Drawing the rest from reference TRBV28 and TRBJ2-3, the complete variable domain is DVKVTQSSRYLVKRTGEKVFLECVQDMDHENMFWYRQDPGLGLRLIYFSYDVKMKEKGDIPEGYSVSREKKERFSLILESASTNQTSMYLCASHTGGQGPDTQYFGPGTRLTVL.

The sample holds a few counts of this clonotype. The V and J genes are TRBV27 and TRBJ1-5; D unresolved. This CDR3 has 14 amino acids. From germline, CDR1 is MNHEY and CDR2 SMNVEV (reference sequence). The chain's CDR3 is CETRPAVSNQPQHF. CDR3 DNA: TGTGAGACCAGGCCGGCTGTTAGCAATCAGCCCCAGCATTTT.

This clonotype was seen repeatedly, ten times or more. CDR3 region: CASSQGLAGGGSTDTQYF. As DNA, the CDR3 is TGCGCCAGCAGCCAAGGACTAGCGGGGGGTGGCAGCACAGATACGCAGTATTTT. The V and J genes are TRBV4-3 and TRBJ2-3; 13 bases agree with TRBD2. The CDR3 covers 18 residues. The V segment lost 1 base and the J segment 0 bases; nucleotides outside the gene matches: 4. Germline CDR1 is LGHNA and CDR2 is YSLEER.

This clonotype has a handful of counts. The CDR3 reads CASSKDRAFYGYTF. The CDR3 nucleotides read TGTGCCAGCAGCAAAGACAGGGCTTTCTATGGCTACACCTTC. The chain links TRBV12-3 or TRBV12-4 to TRBJ1-2; TRBD1 matches 7 bases. The V gene end was trimmed by 6 bases and the J gene end by 4 bases; junction bases not matched to a gene: 8. The CDR3 has 14 amino acids.

Concerning this clonotype itself: A much larger clone differs from this one at a single base, so this may be a read error. The chain carries TRBV28 and TRBJ1-2; D not resolved. Germline V gene sequence: CDR1 MDHEN, CDR2 SYDVKM. The CDR3 consists of 11 residues. CDR3 nucleotides: TGTGCCAACAGTTTCCGCTATGGCTACACCTTC. Protein: CANSFRYGYTF.

V is TRBV7-9 and J is TRBJ2-2, with D perhaps assigned TRBD1 or TRBD2 (5 bases each). The V gene lost 1 base and the J gene lost 6 bases, with 12 bases spanning the gap. This CDR3 has 15 residues. Looked up from germline, CDR1 is SEHNR and CDR2 is FQNEAQ (reference sequence). CDR3 sequence: CASSLETGTSGELFF. The CDR3 DNA reads as TGTGCCAGCAGCTTAGAGACCGGGACCTCCGGGGAGCTGTTTTTT.

This clonotype was detected a few times. This chain joins TRBV5-1 and TRBJ1-4; no clear D. Deletions cut 0 bases from V and 7 bases from J, with 7 bases between. Germline V gene data show CDR1 as SGHRS and CDR2 as YFSETQ. This CDR3 region has 13 residues. The CDR3 DNA is TGCGCCAGCAGCTTGGTTTTGGGTGAAAAACTGTTTTTT. Residues: CASSLVLGEKLFF. The entire variable domain, with the rest obtained from reference TRBV5-1 and TRBJ1-4, is as follows: KAGVTQTPRYLIKTRGQQVTLSCSPISGHRSVSWYQQTPGQGLQFLFEYFSETQRNKGNFPGRFSGRQFSNSRSEMNVSTLELGDSALYLCASSLVLGEKLFFGSGTQLSVL.

This clonotype was observed many times. The chain's CDR3 is CTGDRGAGDEQFF. CDR3 nucleotide sequence: TGCACCGGGGACAGGGGGGCTGGTGATGAGCAGTTCTTC. The chain carries TRBV29-1 and TRBJ2-1; 11 bases are a match to TRBD1. There are 13 residues in the CDR3. Per the germline V gene, CDR1 is SQVTM and CDR2 is ANQGSEA.

This clonotype was picked up a small number of times. The rearrangement links TRBV10-3 to TRBJ2-7, with 7 bases identical to TRBD2. The CDR3 loop spans 15 amino acids. Trimming removed 3 bases from V and 3 bases from J; junction bases left unmatched: 8. Germline CDR1 reads ENHRY; CDR2 reads SYGVKD. For the CDR3, the DNA is TGTGCCATCAGTGAACCGGGACGGGGGGACTACGAGCAGTACTTC. This translates into CAISEPGRGDYEQYF.

The chain carries TRBV10-3 and TRBJ2-5, with 9 bases aligning to TRBD2. The CDR3 sequence is 13 residues long. CDR1 ENHRY and CDR2 SYGVKD come from the germline V gene. Trimming cost V 8 bases and J 4 bases; bases outside gene matches: 5. The CDR3 nucleotides read TGTGCCATCGGTAGCGGGGGTATAGAGACCCAGTACTTC. This codes for CAIGSGGIETQYF.

This clonotype was found many times. The chain uses TRBV27 and TRBJ1-3, with 9 bases identical to TRBD1. The CDR3 is made up of 16 amino acids. V gave up 3 bases and J gave up 2 bases; unmatched junction bases: 5. Germline V gives CDR1 MNHEY, CDR2 SMNVEV (reference sequence). The CDR3 DNA reads TGTGCCAGCAGTTTGGGACAGGGTAACCCTGGAAACACCATATATTTT. Translated: CASSLGQGNPGNTIYF.

This clonotype was counted ten times or more. V usage is TRBV29-1 and J usage is TRBJ1-1; D is possibly TRBD1 (6 bases). CDR1 and CDR2 (germline): SQVTM, ANQGSEA. The CDR3 has 13 residues. V was shortened by 4 bases and J by 5 bases, with 14 bases between the two germline ends. CDR3 loop: CSVVGGARTEAFF. The CDR3 DNA is TGCAGCGTTGTGGGGGGCGCGAGAACTGAAGCTTTCTTT.

This clonotype was counted at least ten times. V gene TRBV28 combines with J gene TRBJ1-2, with 7 bases fitting TRBD1. Germline V gives CDR1 MDHEN, CDR2 SYDVKM. The CDR3 has 16 amino acids. The V segment lost 5 bases and the J segment 3 bases; nucleotides outside the gene matches: 12. CDR3 amino acids: CASSRRPFDRDYGYTF. Here the CDR3 DNA reads TGTGCCAGCAGTCGCCGCCCCTTTGACAGGGACTATGGCTACACCTTC.

Only a few counts were recorded for this clonotype. The gene calls are TRBV10-2 and TRBJ1-1, with D uncertain. V gave up 4 bases and J gave up 3 bases, with 6 bases separating them. CDR3 length: 12 amino acids. Germline V gene data show CDR1 as WSHSY and CDR2 as SAAADI. This chain's CDR3 is CASSGTDTEAFF. In nucleotides, the CDR3 is TGCGCCAGCAGTGGAACCGACACTGAAGCTTTCTTT.

DNA for the CDR3: TGCGCCAGCAGCTTGGCTTGGGACAGGGGGGAATCACCCCTCCACTTT. It specifies CASSLAWDRGESPLHF. The rearrangement links TRBV5-1 to TRBJ1-6; 11 bases agree with TRBD1. Germline V CDR1 and CDR2: SGHRS, YFSETQ. V lost 0 bases and J lost 10; bases outside the gene matches: 6. The CDR3 sequence is 16 residues long.

This clonotype was observed at least ten times. The rearrangement links TRBV12-3 or TRBV12-4 to TRBJ2-2; 9 bases match TRBD2. This CDR3 is 15 amino acids long. V was clipped by 7 bases and J by 6 bases; unmatched bases: 9. CDR3 sequence reads: CASTKLAGLAGELFF. The CDR3, as DNA: TGTGCCAGCACCAAACTAGCGGGTCTGGCCGGGGAGCTGTTTTTT.

A few counts support this clonotype. V and J are TRBV4-3 and TRBJ1-4; D is unclear. The CDR3 spans 13 residues. V lost 2 bases and J lost 7, with 8 bases in between. Germline V CDR1 and CDR2: LGHNA, YSLEER. The CDR3 DNA follows: TGCGCCAGCAGCCAATCCCGGGGTGAAAAACTGTTTTTT. Encoded protein: CASSQSRGEKLFF.

The sample holds a few counts of this clonotype. The chain links TRBV5-1 to TRBJ1-1; D call uncertain. V dropped 2 bases and J dropped 4 bases, with 9 bases sitting between them. The germline CDR1 and CDR2 sequences are SGHRS and YFSETQ. This CDR3 spans 13 amino acids. The CDR3 spells CASSFYGGTEAFF. The CDR3 nucleotides read TGCGCCAGCAGCTTTTACGGCGGCACTGAAGCTTTCTTT. Full variable domain (outside the CDR3, taken from reference TRBV5-1 and TRBJ1-1): KAGVTQTPRYLIKTRGQQVTLSCSPISGHRSVSWYQQTPGQGLQFLFEYFSETQRNKGNFPGRFSGRQFSNSRSEMNVSTLELGDSALYLCASSFYGGTEAFFGQGTRLTVV.

The rearrangement joins TRBV29-1 to TRBJ1-2; tentatively, D is TRBD1 (6 bases). CDR1 is SQVTM, CDR2 ANQGSEA, per germline. CDR3 length equals 14 residues. V lost 0 bases to trimming and J lost 5 bases, with 13 bases between them. In nucleotides, the CDR3 is TGCAGCGTTGAAGATTATAACAGGGATTATGGCTACACCTTC. It codes for CSVEDYNRDYGYTF.